This record covers a single T cell receptor (beta chain). Authors' analysis steps: Estimation of nucleated cell counts relied on the amplification of reference gene primers. Assay used: immunoSEQ multiplex PCR; TCRdb lists only in-frame clones, some missing. That table furnishes V, J and clone size, whereas the DNA furnished D and trimming. The sample has roughly 180,000 clones; around 80% are singletons. Seattle participants joined during active infection and were tracked over time. The data originate from a study of blood T cell repertoires in COVID-19. On the study more broadly: Nucleic acid was either cDNA or gDNA, and it came from T cells, B-cell-depleted T cells, or PBMCs.

Germline loops: CDR1 LGHDT, CDR2 YNNKEL (reference sequence). The CDR3 length is 13 residues. Trimming took off 3 bases at V and 12 bases at J, with 14 bases between the two ends. The V and J genes are TRBV3-1 (or the pseudogene TRBV3-2) and TRBJ1-4, with D possibly TRBD1 on 6 matching bases. Input material: peripheral blood. This clonotype was obtained from a woman of 80 years or more with COVID-19, enrolled during active disease. The CDR3 coding sequence is TGTGCCAGCAGCCACGGACAGTTATTGGAACTGTTTTTT. This encodes CASSHGQLLELFF.